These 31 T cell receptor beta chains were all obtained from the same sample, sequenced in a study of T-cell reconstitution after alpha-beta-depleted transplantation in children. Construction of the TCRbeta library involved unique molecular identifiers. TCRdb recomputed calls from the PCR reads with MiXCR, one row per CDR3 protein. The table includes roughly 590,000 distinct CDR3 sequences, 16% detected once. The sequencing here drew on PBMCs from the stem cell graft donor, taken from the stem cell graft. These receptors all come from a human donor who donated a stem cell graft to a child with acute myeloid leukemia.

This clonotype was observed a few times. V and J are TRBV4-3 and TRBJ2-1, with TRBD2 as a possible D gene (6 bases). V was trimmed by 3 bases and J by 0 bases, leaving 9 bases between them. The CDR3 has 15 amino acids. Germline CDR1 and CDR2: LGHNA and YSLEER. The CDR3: CASSQGGPSYNEQFF. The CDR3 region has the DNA TGCGCCAGCAGCCAGGGGGGTCCCTCCTACAATGAGCAGTTCTTC.

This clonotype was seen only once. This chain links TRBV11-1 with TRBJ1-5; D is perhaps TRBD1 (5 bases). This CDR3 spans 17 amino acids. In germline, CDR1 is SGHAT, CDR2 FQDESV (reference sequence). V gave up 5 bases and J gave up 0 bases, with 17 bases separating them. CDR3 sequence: CASSQGAGSYSNQPQHF. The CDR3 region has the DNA TGTGCCAGCAGCCAGGGCGCAGGGTCATATAGCAATCAGCCCCAGCATTTT.

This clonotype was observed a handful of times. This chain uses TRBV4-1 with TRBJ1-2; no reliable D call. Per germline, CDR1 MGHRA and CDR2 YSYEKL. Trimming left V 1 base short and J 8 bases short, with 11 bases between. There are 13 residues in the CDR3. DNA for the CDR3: TGCGCCAGCAGCCAAGTTGTTACAAGCGGCTACACCTTC. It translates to CASSQVVTSGYTF.

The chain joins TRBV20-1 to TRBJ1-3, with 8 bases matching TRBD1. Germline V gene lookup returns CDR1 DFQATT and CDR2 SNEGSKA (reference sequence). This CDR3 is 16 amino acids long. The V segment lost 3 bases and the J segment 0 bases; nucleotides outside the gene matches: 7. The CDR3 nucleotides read TGCAGTGCTAGGCCGGGGACAGGTTTCTCTGGAAACACCATATATTTT. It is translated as CSARPGTGFSGNTIYF.

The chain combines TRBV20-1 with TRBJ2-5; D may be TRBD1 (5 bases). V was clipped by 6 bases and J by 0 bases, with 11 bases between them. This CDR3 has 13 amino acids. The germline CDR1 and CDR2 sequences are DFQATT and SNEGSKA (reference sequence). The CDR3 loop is CSALGRDQETQYF. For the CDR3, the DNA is TGCAGTGCCTTAGGCAGGGACCAAGAGACCCAGTACTTC.

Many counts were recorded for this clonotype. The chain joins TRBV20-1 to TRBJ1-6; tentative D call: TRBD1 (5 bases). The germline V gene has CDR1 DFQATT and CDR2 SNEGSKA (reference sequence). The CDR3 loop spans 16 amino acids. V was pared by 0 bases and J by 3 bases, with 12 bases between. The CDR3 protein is CSARDLGADYNSPLHF. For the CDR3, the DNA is TGCAGTGCTAGAGATCTCGGGGCGGACTATAATTCACCCCTCCACTTT.

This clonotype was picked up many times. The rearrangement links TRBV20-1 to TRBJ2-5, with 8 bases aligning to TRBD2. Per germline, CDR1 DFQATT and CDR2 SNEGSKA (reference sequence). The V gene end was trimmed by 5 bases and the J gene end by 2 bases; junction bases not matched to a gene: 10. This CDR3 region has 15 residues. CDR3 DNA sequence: TGCAGTGCTTTGGTTGCGGGGGGTTTTCAAGAGACCCAGTACTTC. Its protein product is CSALVAGGFQETQYF.

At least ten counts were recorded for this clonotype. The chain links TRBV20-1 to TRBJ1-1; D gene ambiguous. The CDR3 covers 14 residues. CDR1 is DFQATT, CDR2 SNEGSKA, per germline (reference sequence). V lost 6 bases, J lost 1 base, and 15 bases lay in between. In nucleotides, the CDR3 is TGCAGTGCCTGGACCCGGGGAGCGAACACTGAAGCTTTCTTT. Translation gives CSAWTRGANTEAFF.

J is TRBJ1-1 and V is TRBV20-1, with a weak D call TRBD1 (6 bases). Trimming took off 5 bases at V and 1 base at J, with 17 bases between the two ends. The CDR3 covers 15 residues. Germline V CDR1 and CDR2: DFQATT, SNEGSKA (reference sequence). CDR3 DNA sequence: TGCAGTGCTGACGTCAACAGGGAAACGAACACTGAAGCTTTCTTT. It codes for CSADVNRETNTEAFF.

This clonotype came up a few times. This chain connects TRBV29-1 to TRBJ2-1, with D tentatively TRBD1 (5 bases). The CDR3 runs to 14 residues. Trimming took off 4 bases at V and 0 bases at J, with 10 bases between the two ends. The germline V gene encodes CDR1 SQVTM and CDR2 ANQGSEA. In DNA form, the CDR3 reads TGCAGCGTTGCCCGACAGTACTCCTACAATGAGCAGTTCTTC. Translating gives CSVARQYSYNEQFF.

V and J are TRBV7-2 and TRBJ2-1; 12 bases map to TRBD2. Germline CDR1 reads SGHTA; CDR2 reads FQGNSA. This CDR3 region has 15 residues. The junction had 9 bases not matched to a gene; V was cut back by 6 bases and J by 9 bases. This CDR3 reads CASRPTSGGKPEQFF. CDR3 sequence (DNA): TGTGCCAGCAGGCCGACTAGCGGGGGAAAACCTGAGCAGTTCTTC. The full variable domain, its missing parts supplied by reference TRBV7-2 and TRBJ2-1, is GAGVSQSPSNKVTEKGKDVELRCDPISGHTALYWYRQSLGQGLEFLIYFQGNSAPDKSGLPSDRFSAERTGGSVSTLTIQRTQQEDSAVYLCASRPTSGGKPEQFFGPGTRLTVL.

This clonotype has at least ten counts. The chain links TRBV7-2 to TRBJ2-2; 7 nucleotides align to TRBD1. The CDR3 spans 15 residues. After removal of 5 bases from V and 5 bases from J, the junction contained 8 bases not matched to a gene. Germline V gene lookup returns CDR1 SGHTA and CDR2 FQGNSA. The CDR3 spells CASSPQGKGTGELFF. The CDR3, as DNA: TGTGCCAGCAGCCCACAGGGGAAGGGAACCGGGGAGCTGTTTTTT. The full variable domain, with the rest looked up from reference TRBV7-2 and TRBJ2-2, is GAGVSQSPSNKVTEKGKDVELRCDPISGHTALYWYRQSLGQGLEFLIYFQGNSAPDKSGLPSDRFSAERTGGSVSTLTIQRTQQEDSAVYLCASSPQGKGTGELFFGEGSRLTVL.

The CDR3 protein is CASSSWTGTGGTGELFF. The DNA for the CDR3 is TGTGCCAGCAGTTCTTGGACCGGGACAGGGGGTACCGGGGAGCTGTTTTTT. J is TRBJ2-2 and V is TRBV6-5; 11 bases align to TRBD1. Germline loops: CDR1 MNHEY, CDR2 SVGAGI. Losses at the gene ends were 4 bases for V and 5 bases for J; bases not matched to a gene: 9. The CDR3 is made up of 17 amino acids.

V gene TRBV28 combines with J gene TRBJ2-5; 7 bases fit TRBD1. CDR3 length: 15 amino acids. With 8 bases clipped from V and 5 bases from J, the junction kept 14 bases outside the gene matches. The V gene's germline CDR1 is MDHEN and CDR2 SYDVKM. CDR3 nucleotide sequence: TGTGCCAGCCAGAGACAGGGAAAATGGATGGAGACCCAGTACTTC. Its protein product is CASQRQGKWMETQYF.

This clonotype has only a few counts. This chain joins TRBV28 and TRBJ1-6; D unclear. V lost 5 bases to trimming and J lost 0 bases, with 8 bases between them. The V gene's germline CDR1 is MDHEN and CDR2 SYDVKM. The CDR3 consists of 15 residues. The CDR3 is CASSRESSYNSPLHF. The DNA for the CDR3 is TGTGCCAGCAGTAGGGAAAGCTCCTATAATTCACCCCTCCACTTT. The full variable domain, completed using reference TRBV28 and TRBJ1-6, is DVKVTQSSRYLVKRTGEKVFLECVQDMDHENMFWYRQDPGLGLRLIYFSYDVKMKEKGDIPEGYSVSREKKERFSLILESASTNQTSMYLCASSRESSYNSPLHFGNGTRLTVT.

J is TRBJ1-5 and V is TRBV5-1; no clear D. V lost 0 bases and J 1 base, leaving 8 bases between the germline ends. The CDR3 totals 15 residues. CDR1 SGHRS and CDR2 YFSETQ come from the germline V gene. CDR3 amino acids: CASSLEPLSNQPQHF. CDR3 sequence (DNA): TGCGCCAGCAGCTTGGAGCCACTAAGCAATCAGCCCCAGCATTTT.

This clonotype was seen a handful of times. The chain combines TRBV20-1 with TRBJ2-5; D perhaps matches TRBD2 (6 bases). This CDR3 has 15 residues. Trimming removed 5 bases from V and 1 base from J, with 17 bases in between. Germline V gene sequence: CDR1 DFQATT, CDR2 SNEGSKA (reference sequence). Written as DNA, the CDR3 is TGCAGTGCTCTCAGTTGGAGGGGCGGCCAAGAGACCCAGTACTTC. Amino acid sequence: CSALSWRGGQETQYF.

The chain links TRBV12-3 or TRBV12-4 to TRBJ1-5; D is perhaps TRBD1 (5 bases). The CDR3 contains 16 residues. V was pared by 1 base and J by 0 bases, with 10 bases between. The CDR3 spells CASSLEGKRSNQPQHF. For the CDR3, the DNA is TGTGCCAGCAGTTTAGAGGGGAAGCGTAGCAATCAGCCCCAGCATTTT.

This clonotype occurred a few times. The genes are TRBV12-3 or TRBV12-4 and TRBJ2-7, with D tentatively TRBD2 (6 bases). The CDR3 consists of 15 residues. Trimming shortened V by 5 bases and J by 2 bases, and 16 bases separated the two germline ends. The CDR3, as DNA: TGTGCCAGCAGTCTTCTCGCGGGGCGTCCCTACGAGCAGTACTTC. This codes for CASSLLAGRPYEQYF.

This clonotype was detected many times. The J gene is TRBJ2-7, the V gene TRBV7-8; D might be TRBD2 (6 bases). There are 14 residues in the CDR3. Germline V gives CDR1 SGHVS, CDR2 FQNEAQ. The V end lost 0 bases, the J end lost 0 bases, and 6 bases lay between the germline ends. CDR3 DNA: TGTGCCAGCAGCTTAGCGGGACTCTCCTACGAGCAGTACTTC. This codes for CASSLAGLSYEQYF.

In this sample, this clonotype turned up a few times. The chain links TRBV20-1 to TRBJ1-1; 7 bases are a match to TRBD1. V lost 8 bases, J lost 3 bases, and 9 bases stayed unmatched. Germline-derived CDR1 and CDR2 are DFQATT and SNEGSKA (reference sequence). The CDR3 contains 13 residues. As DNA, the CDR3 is TGCAGTCACGAGGGGGCTGGGGACACTGAAGCTTTCTTT. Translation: CSHEGAGDTEAFF.

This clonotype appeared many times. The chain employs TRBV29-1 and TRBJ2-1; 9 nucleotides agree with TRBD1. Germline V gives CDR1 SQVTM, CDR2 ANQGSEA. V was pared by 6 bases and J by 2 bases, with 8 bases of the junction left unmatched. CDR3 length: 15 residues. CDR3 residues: CSVPKGQGPYNEQFF. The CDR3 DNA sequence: TGCAGCGTCCCGAAGGGACAGGGCCCCTACAATGAGCAGTTCTTC.

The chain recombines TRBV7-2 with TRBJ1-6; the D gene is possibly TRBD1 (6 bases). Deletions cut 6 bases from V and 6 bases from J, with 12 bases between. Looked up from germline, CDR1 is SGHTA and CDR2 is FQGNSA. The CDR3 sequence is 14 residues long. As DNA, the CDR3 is TGTGCCAGCAGGCCAGGACAGTTTAATTCACCCCTCCACTTT. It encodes CASRPGQFNSPLHF.

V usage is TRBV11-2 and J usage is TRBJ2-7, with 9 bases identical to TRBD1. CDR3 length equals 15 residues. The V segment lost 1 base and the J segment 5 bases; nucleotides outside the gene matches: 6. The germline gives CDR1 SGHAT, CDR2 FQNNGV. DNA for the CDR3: TGTGCCAGCAGCTTAGGGGACAGGGTAGGGGACGAGCAGTACGTC. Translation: CASSLGDRVGDEQYV.

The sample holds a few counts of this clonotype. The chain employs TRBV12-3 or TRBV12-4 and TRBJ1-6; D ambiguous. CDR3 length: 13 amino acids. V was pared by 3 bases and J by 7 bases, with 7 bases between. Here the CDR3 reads CASSFRGNSPLHF. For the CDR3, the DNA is TGTGCCAGCAGTTTTCGCGGAAATTCACCCCTCCACTTT.

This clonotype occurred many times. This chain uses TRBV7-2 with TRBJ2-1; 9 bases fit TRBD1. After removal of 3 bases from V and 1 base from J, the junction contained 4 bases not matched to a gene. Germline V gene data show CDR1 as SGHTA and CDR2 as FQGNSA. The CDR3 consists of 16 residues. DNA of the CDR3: TGTGCCAGCAGCTTGACAGGGGGTCTGTCCTACAATGAGCAGTTCTTC. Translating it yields CASSLTGGLSYNEQFF.

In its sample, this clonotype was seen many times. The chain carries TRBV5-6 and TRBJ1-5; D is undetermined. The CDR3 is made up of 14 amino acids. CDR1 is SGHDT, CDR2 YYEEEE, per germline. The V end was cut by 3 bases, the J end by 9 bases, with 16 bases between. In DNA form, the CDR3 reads TGTGCCAGCAGCTACTCGGGAACCGGAGGGCCCCAGCATTTT. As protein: CASSYSGTGGPQHF.

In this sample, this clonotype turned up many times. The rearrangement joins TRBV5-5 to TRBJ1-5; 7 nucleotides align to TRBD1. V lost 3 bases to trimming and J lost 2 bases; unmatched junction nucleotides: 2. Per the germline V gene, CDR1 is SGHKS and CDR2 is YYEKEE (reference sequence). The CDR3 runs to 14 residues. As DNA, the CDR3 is TGTGCCAGCAGCTCCGACAGGGGCAATCAGCCCCAGCATTTT. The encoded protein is CASSSDRGNQPQHF.

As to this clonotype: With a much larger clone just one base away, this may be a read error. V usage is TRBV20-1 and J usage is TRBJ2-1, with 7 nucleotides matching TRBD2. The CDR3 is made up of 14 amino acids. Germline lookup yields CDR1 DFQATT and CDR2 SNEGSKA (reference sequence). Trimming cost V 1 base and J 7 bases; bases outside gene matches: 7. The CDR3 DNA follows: TGCAGTGCTAGAGGGGGGGGTAGAGGGAATGAGCAGTTCTTC. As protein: CSARGGGRGNEQFF.

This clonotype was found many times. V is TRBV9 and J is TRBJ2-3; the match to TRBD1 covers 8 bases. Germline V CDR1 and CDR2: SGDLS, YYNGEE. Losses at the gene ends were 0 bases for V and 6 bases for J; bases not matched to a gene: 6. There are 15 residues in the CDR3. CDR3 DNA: TGTGCCAGCAGCGTAGGTGGGACAGGCGGCGATACGCAGTATTTT. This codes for CASSVGGTGGDTQYF.

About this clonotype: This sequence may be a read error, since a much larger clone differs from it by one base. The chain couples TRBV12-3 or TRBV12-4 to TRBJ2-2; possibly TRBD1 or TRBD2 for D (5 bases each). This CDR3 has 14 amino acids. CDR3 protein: CASSSYRSTGDLFF. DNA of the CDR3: TGTGCCAGCAGTTCCTACAGGTCCACCGGGGATCTGTTTTTT.